Listed here are 19 T cell receptor beta chains from one sample, sequenced in a study of regulatory T cells in long-lasting Graves disease. Described time point: newly diagnosed GD, antithyroid drugs for less than 3 months. RNA extracted from PBMCs served as the sequencing template. Through Arm-PCR of CDR3 regions and iRepertoire HTBI primers, TCR beta libraries were built. Via MiXCR, TCRdb re-called the multiplex PCR reads, giving one row per CDR3 protein. The sample holds roughly 220,000 distinct CDR3 sequences, about 16% seen once. Sequenced here: peripheral blood mononuclear cells (PBMCs), sampled at new diagnosis, from a patient treated with antithyroid drugs. Receptor source: a female donor with Graves disease.

At least ten counts were recorded for this clonotype. This rearrangement joins TRBV20-1 to TRBJ2-1, with D perhaps matching TRBD1 or TRBD2 (5 bases each). From germline, CDR1 is DFQATT and CDR2 SNEGSKA (reference sequence). With 3 bases removed from V and 2 bases from J, the gap between germline ends came to 8 bases. This CDR3 is built from 13 residues. CDR3 region: CSASGGTYNEQFF. The CDR3 DNA reads as TGCAGTGCTAGTGGGGGTACCTACAATGAGCAGTTCTTC.

This clonotype occurred many times. The rearrangement uses TRBV11-3 and TRBJ2-5; 10 positions match TRBD2. The CDR3 consists of 15 residues. V shed 3 bases, J shed 5 bases, and the junction held 6 bases outside the gene matches. CDR1 is SGHNT, CDR2 YENEEA, per germline. CDR3 coding DNA: TGTGCCAGCAGCTTGGCTAGCGGGAGAGGGGAGACCCAGTACTTC. This gives the protein CASSLASGRGETQYF.

This clonotype was detected ten times or more. The chain links TRBV14 to TRBJ2-4, with TRBD1 matching 8 bases. The CDR3 covers 17 residues. The ends lost 0 bases at V and 1 base at J; junction bases unmatched: 5. In germline, CDR1 is SGHDN, CDR2 FVKESK. CDR3: CASSQERQGAAKNIQYF. CDR3 sequence (DNA): TGTGCCAGCAGCCAAGAACGGCAGGGGGCGGCCAAAAACATTCAGTACTTC.

This clonotype was seen ten or more times. This rearrangement joins TRBV7-2 to TRBJ2-7; 10 positions agree with TRBD2. The CDR3 runs 16 residues. CDR1 SGHTA and CDR2 FQGNSA come from the germline V gene. V trimming: 1 base; J trimming: 0 bases; junction bases outside the gene matches: 3. CDR3 bases: TGTGCCAGCAGCTTAGACTCTAGCGGGAGCTCCTACGAGCAGTACTTC. Its translation is CASSLDSSGSSYEQYF.

The chain recombines TRBV2 with TRBJ2-3; 7 bases match TRBD2. CDR1 is SNHLY, CDR2 FYNNEI, per germline. The V segment lost 2 bases and the J segment 3 bases; nucleotides outside the gene matches: 8. The CDR3 loop spans 16 amino acids. This chain's CDR3 is CASSELGGTETDTQYF. The CDR3 bases are TGTGCCAGCAGTGAACTCGGGGGGACGGAGACAGATACGCAGTATTTT.

In DNA, the CDR3 is TGTGCCTCGTTTTCGACAGGGTTAGAGACCCAGTACTTC. Translation: CASFSTGLETQYF. This chain uses TRBV5-5 with TRBJ2-5; 7 nucleotides agree with TRBD1. Trimming removed 10 bases from V and 4 bases from J; junction bases left unmatched: 10. Germline-derived CDR1 and CDR2 are SGHKS and YYEKEE (reference sequence). The CDR3 runs 13 residues.

This clonotype was seen at least ten times. The chain is built from TRBV18 and TRBJ2-3; maybe TRBD2 (5 bases). CDR3 length: 16 residues. Trimming left V 3 bases short and J 2 bases short, with 15 bases between. Germline lookup yields CDR1 KGHSH and CDR2 LQKENI. Here the CDR3 DNA reads TGTGCCAGCTCACCGCGAGAGGGAGTGGACACAGATACGCAGTATTTT. Translating gives CASSPREGVDTDTQYF.

Of note for this clonotype: This is likely an artifact of a read error, given a far larger clone one base away. V and J are TRBV9 and TRBJ2-2; TRBD2 agrees at 7 bases. Trimming at V came to 5 bases and at J to 3 bases, leaving 10 bases not matched to a gene. CDR3 length: 16 residues. The germline gives CDR1 SGDLS, CDR2 YYNGEE. The CDR3 region has the DNA TGTGCCAGCAGTGCTGGGAGCGGGAAATACACCGGGGAGCTGTTTTTT. It codes for CASSAGSGKYTGELFF.

This clonotype was counted many times. The chain couples TRBV5-4 to TRBJ2-7; 8 positions agree with TRBD2. Germline CDR1 is SGHNT and CDR2 is YYREEE (reference sequence). The CDR3 is 15 residues long. Trimming removed 0 bases from V and 6 bases from J; junction bases left unmatched: 8. Here the CDR3 reads CASSLGGLAPTEQYF. CDR3 DNA sequence: TGTGCCAGCAGCTTGGGCGGACTAGCCCCGACCGAGCAGTACTTC. Based on the CDR3 plus reference TRBV5-4 and TRBJ2-7, the full variable domain is ETGVTQSPTHLIKTRGQQVTLRCSSQSGHNTVSWYQQALGQGPQFIFQYYREEENGRGNFPPRFSGLQFPNYSSELNVNALELDDSALYLCASSLGGLAPTEQYFGPGTRLTVT.

This clonotype was picked up many times. The V and J genes are TRBV3-1 and TRBJ2-5, with D uncertain. CDR1 and CDR2 (germline): LGHDT, YNNKEL (reference sequence). This CDR3 has 15 amino acids. V shed 4 bases and J shed 0 bases, with 12 bases lying between them. Written as DNA, the CDR3 is TGTGCCAGCAGCCCAGTCGGTTGGTACCAAGAGACCCAGTACTTC. This sequence encodes CASSPVGWYQETQYF.

With respect to this clonotype: This likely traces to a read error, being one base from a far larger clone. This chain joins TRBV12-3 or TRBV12-4 and TRBJ2-7; D not certain. Trimming removed 6 bases at V and 0 bases at J, with 12 bases between. CDR3 length: 14 residues. The CDR3 reads CASSRRRASYEQYF. CDR3 in DNA: TGTGCCAGCAGCCGTAGACGGGCCTCCTACGAGCAGTACTTC.

This clonotype has just a few counts. V gene TRBV5-1 combines with J gene TRBJ1-2; D possibly corresponds to TRBD1 (5 bases). The CDR3 runs to 17 residues. From germline, CDR1 is SGHRS and CDR2 YFSETQ. Trimming removed 4 bases from V and 2 bases from J, with 21 bases in between. The CDR3 region is CASSPAPRGTFNYGYTF. The CDR3 nucleotides are TGCGCCAGCAGCCCTGCGCCCCGGGGCACATTCAACTATGGCTACACCTTC.

This clonotype has just a few counts. A read error is possible here, since a much larger clone lies one base away. This sequence joins TRBV19 and TRBJ2-1; TRBD2 matches at 7 bases. The CDR3 runs 14 residues. Germline assignment: CDR1 LNHDA and CDR2 SQIVND (reference sequence). The CDR3 region has the DNA TGTGCCAATAGTCGGGGGGATGACTACAATGAGCAGTTCTTC. Amino acid sequence: CANSRGDDYNEQFF.

This clonotype was seen only a few times. The chain joins TRBV6-5 to TRBJ1-3; no firm D call. The CDR3 consists of 13 residues. The germline gives CDR1 MNHEY, CDR2 SVGAGI. The V gene lost 0 bases and the J gene lost 4 bases, with 4 bases spanning the gap. CDR3 in DNA: TGTGCCAGCAGTTACTCCCAGGGAAACACCATATATTTT. Translated, it gives CASSYSQGNTIYF.

Ten or more counts support this clonotype. J is TRBJ2-1 and V is TRBV6-2 or TRBV6-3; TRBD1 matches at 9 bases. Germline CDR1 MNHEY, CDR2 SVGEGT. V was pared by 2 bases and J by 5 bases, with 4 bases of the junction left unmatched. The CDR3 spans 15 residues. In nucleotides, the CDR3 is TGTGCCAGCAGTTACATGGGACAGGGAAACAATGAGCAGTTCTTC. The encoded protein is CASSYMGQGNNEQFF.

The chain is built from TRBV2 and TRBJ2-1, with 8 positions matching TRBD2. CDR1 and CDR2 from the germline V gene are SNHLY and FYNNEI. V was pared by 5 bases and J by 5 bases, with 8 bases of the junction left unmatched. The CDR3 is 15 residues long. This CDR3 is CASSYGRAGNNEQFF. Written as DNA, the CDR3 is TGTGCCAGCAGTTACGGGAGGGCTGGAAACAATGAGCAGTTCTTC.

This clonotype showed up many times. The chain employs TRBV11-2 and TRBJ2-7; possibly TRBD2 for D (5 bases). The CDR3 is 14 amino acids. Germline values: CDR1 SGHAT, CDR2 FQNNGV. The V end was cut by 5 bases, the J end by 3 bases, with 14 bases between. As DNA, the CDR3 is TGTGCCAGCAGCCCATACGAAGCGGACTACGAGCAGTACTTC. Translating gives CASSPYEADYEQYF. Using reference TRBV11-2 and TRBJ2-7 for the parts outside the CDR3, the full variable domain is EAGVAQSPRYKIIEKRQSVAFWCNPISGHATLYWYQQILGQGPKLLIQFQNNGVVDDSQLPKDRFSAERLKGVDSTLKIQPAKLEDSAVYLCASSPYEADYEQYFGPGTRLTVT.

In this sample, this clonotype turned up many times. The chain employs TRBV5-5 and TRBJ2-1; D unclear. The CDR3 extends over 15 amino acids. The V gene lost 1 base and the J gene lost 8 bases, with 16 bases spanning the gap. Germline CDR1 reads SGHKS; CDR2 reads YYEKEE (reference sequence). CDR3 sequence reads: CASSLIQVQLDEQFF. For the CDR3, the DNA is TGTGCCAGCAGCTTGATTCAGGTCCAGTTGGATGAGCAGTTCTTC.

Only a few counts were recorded for this clonotype. J is TRBJ2-7 and V is TRBV5-4; weak D call: TRBD2 (5 bases). V was pared by 7 bases and J by 1 base, with 15 bases between. Looked up from germline, CDR1 is SGHNT and CDR2 is YYREEE (reference sequence). The CDR3 has 14 amino acids. The CDR3 region is CASRTTGLSYEQYF. The DNA for the CDR3 is TGTGCCAGCCGCACTACGGGGTTATCCTACGAGCAGTACTTC.